These T cell receptor beta chains were read from a single sample in a study of cytomegalovirus exposure and HLA in healthy donors. The table came from immunoSEQ multiplex PCR; TCRdb's copy has only in-frame clones and leaves some out. The repertoire holds over 75,000 clones, with around a tenth as singletons. The sample was PBMCs. These receptors were obtained from a man between 50 and 59 years old in good health and CMV-seropositive. The CDR3 runs from the conserved cysteine through the conserved F or W. A D gene is named only where the DNA matches it firmly. The size entry is marked missing in some rows and otherwise reads once, few, many or a size class.

D gene,J gene,clone size,V gene,CDR3 DNA,CDR3 protein
.,TRBJ1-1,.,TRBV2,TGTGCCAGCAGTGGACAGTGGTACACTGAAGCTTTCTTT,CASSGQWYTEAFF
TRBD2,TRBJ2-3,.,TRBV19,TGTGCCAGTAGTATAGATCGGGGGGGCACAGATACGCAGTATTTT,CASSIDRGGTDTQYF
.,TRBJ2-4,.,TRBV28,TGTGCCAGCAGTTCCCGGCGGGGAAAAAACATTCAGTACTTC,CASSSRRGKNIQYF
.,TRBJ2-1,.,TRBV5-8,TGTGCCAGCAGCTTTGGAGGTAGGGCGAATGAGCAGTTCTTC,CASSFGGRANEQFF
TRBD2,TRBJ2-7,few,TRBV6-1,TGTGCCAGCAGTGAAACCAGCGGGAGGAACTCCTACGAGCAGTACTTC,CASSETSGRNSYEQYF
TRBD1,TRBJ1-3,.,TRBV11-2,TGTGCCAGCAGCCAACCCGGGACAGGAAGAAACACCATATATTTT,CASSQPGTGRNTIYF
TRBD1,TRBJ1-5,few,TRBV5-6,TGTGCCAGCAGCTTGGGACAGGGGGCAGGACAGCCCCAGCATTTT,CASSLGQGAGQPQHF
TRBD1,TRBJ2-3,few,TRBV28,TGTGCCAGCAGTTCCAGGGGGCGCCGACAAGATACGCAGTATTTT,CASSSRGRRQDTQYF
TRBD2,TRBJ2-3,.,TRBV18,TGTGCCAGCTCACGAGACAGACCTTTTAGCGGGAGGGCCGTCACAGATACGCAGTATTTT,CASSRDRPFSGRAVTDTQYF
TRBD2,TRBJ2-5,few,TRBV19,TGTGCCAGTAGTATTAAGATGGCTAGCGGGATAGTAGAAGAGACCCAGTACTTC,CASSIKMASGIVEETQYF
.,TRBJ1-4,few,TRBV5-1,TGCGCCAGCAGCCCCGAAGGGGCCAGTGAAAAACTGTTTTTT,CASSPEGASEKLFF
.,TRBJ1-4,few,TRBV5-1,TGCGCCAGCAGCTTGGAGGGGAGGGGTAATGAAAAACTGTTTTTT,CASSLEGRGNEKLFF
.,TRBJ2-2,few,TRBV6-5,TGTGCCAGCAGACAAGGGGTGCCCGGGGAGCTGTTTTTT,CASRQGVPGELFF
.,TRBJ2-1,.,TRBV19,TGTGCCAGTAGTATAGTTTACGGGTCGTACAATGAGCAGTTCTTC,CASSIVYGSYNEQFF
.,TRBJ2-7,.,TRBV5-1,TGCGCCAGCAGCCCAGGGGGCGGGAGCTCCTACGAGCAGTACTTC,CASSPGGGSSYEQYF
TRBD1,TRBJ1-1,few,TRBV7-3,TGTGCCAGCAGCCCTTGGACAGGGAAAGGCGCTGAAGCTTTCTTT,CASSPWTGKGAEAFF
.,TRBJ1-4,few,TRBV4-2,TGTGCCAGCAGCCAAGATTTGGGGCAGATTGAAAAACTGTTTTTT,CASSQDLGQIEKLFF
TRBD1,TRBJ2-7,.,TRBV19,TGTGCCAGTAGTATCCAGGGGGACGAGCAGTACTTC,CASSIQGDEQYF
TRBD1,TRBJ1-1,.,TRBV5-4,TGTGCCAGCAGCGGACAGGGGGCAAGAGGAAATTTCGGAGCTTTCTTT,CASSGQGARGNFGAFF
TRBD1,TRBJ2-5,few,TRBV19,TGTGCCAGTAGCTTGGACAGGGTTGAGGGGACCCAGTACTTC,CASSLDRVEGTQYF
.,TRBJ1-2,few,TRBV19,TGTGCCAGTAGTATCCTCGGGGAAAATTATGGCTACACCTTC,CASSILGENYGYTF
TRBD1,TRBJ1-2,.,TRBV6-4,TGTGCCAGCAGTGAAGGGAAGGGGGCGTATGGCTACACCTTC,CASSEGKGAYGYTF